This TCR beta chain was found in a study of T cells in tuberculosis. Across the study: This South African cohort compared adolescents with or without latent tuberculosis against adults with active tuberculosis.

There are 14 residues in the CDR3. V lost 4 bases and J lost 4; bases outside the gene matches: 5. Germline-derived CDR1 and CDR2 are SGHRS and YFSETQ. Of note for this clone: The antigen remains unidentified.

The method was immunoSEQ multiplex PCR; TCRdb's version includes in-frame clones alone and lacks a portion of them. This table has some 47,000 clones, about 95% appearing once. Study-wide findings and caveats: Classification accuracy was approximately 85% (AUROC 0.90) with the GMM-specific repertoire.

The V gene is TRBV5-1, the J gene TRBJ2-7; TRBD1 agrees at 10 bases. The receptor comes from a donor aged 10-30 years with latent tuberculosis or without tuberculosis infection. Sequenced input: PBMCs. The DNA for the CDR3 is TGCGCCAGCAGCCTGACAGGGGGCACGTACGAGCAGTACTTC. The encoded protein is CASSLTGGTYEQYF.